These T cell receptor beta chains were read from a single sample in a study of T cells expressing NK-cell markers. TCRdb re-called the 5' RACE reads and shows each CDR3 protein once, DNA omitted. The sample's table shows almost 450,000 distinct CDR3 sequences. The material sequenced was blood T cells: a sorted CD56 or NKG2C T cell subset, CD4+ or CD8+ T cells, or bulk PBMC T cells (not recorded which). The source of these receptors is a woman aged 18-69 years in good health. The CDR3 runs from the conserved cysteine through the conserved F or W.

TRBJ2-2 TRBV5-1 CASSLEGPGELFF
TRBJ2-5 TRBV7-9 CASGPRGETQYF
TRBJ2-1 TRBV20-1 CSARVAGGGDNEQFF
TRBJ2-6 TRBV6-1 CASIPRAGANVLTF
TRBJ1-5 TRBV6-5 CASSYDRGSNQPQHF
TRBJ1-1 TRBV20-1 CSASIPFQGAGTEAFF
TRBJ1-1 TRBV30 CAGNGDENTEAFF
TRBJ1-1 TRBV5-8 CASSLHRPEAFF
TRBJ2-2 TRBV20-1 CSAIQASENTGELFF
TRBJ2-5 TRBV27 CASRPRSQETQYF
TRBJ2-7 TRBV18 CASSPGRVPYEQYF
TRBJ2-5 TRBV30 CAWSVRVYQETQYF
TRBJ1-1 TRBV7-2 CASSVQLNTEAFF
TRBJ2-7 TRBV7-3 CASSLNRGAYEQYF
TRBJ1-2 TRBV20-1 CSASYGHLYGYTF
TRBJ2-7 TRBV7-2 CASRVSGTTYEQYF
TRBJ2-1 TRBV6-4 CASSDSSLAPYNEQFF
TRBJ2-7 TRBV18 CASSPRDPPYEQYF
TRBJ2-4 TRBV3-1 CASSMWAKNIQYF
TRBJ2-3 TRBV25-1 CASSSPVPGPNLNPDTQYF
TRBJ2-2 TRBV20-1 CSAPRGSDTGELFF
TRBJ2-7 TRBV29-1 CSARTGMGYEQYF
TRBJ2-3 TRBV6-1 CASSESGGSWDTQYF
TRBJ2-3 TRBV20-1 CSARASGGTDTQYF
TRBJ1-6 TRBV7-9 CASTGQGGESPLHF
TRBJ2-5 TRBV11-2 CASGPGIRETQYF
TRBJ1-3 TRBV4-2 CASTGLSGGFKNTIYF
TRBJ2-5 TRBV7-9 CASSWSGTTQETQYF
TRBJ2-7 TRBV30 CASRDRGWEQYF
TRBJ2-1 TRBV12-3/TRBV12-4 CASSLFGGSSYNEQFF
TRBJ1-2 TRBV29-1 CSVTSGPYGYTF
TRBJ2-7 TRBV2 CASTGRGLTYEQYF
TRBJ1-5 TRBV6-1 CATRQGACNQPQHF
TRBJ2-4 TRBV5-1 CASSLGGLELNIQYF
TRBJ2-7 TRBV27 CASSQGLAGVHEQYF
TRBJ2-3 TRBV20-1 CSARPPGGGPGDTQYF
TRBJ2-1 TRBV25-1 CASSEPPERNSYNEQFF
TRBJ2-1 TRBV12-3/TRBV12-4 CASSVYNEQFF
TRBJ2-1 TRBV5-1 CASSPYGPQSEQFF
TRBJ2-5 TRBV29-1 CSVEWAGAQETQYF
TRBJ2-2 TRBV11-2 CASSALTGRAGELFF
TRBJ2-7 TRBV28 CASSSPRDRGSHEQYF
TRBJ1-4 TRBV5-1 CASSLAWGQRANEKLFF
TRBJ2-3 TRBV20-1 CSAWDYSDPQYF
TRBJ2-3 TRBV4-3 CASSQFSGGNFGTDTQYF
TRBJ1-4 TRBV28 CASSPIGESNEKLFF
TRBJ2-3 TRBV24-1 CATSDPNTDTQNF
TRBJ2-7 TRBV28 CASSLLGTGDNEQYF
TRBJ2-3 TRBV6-1 CASSLSGPQTPPDTQYF
TRBJ1-1 TRBV25-1 CASSPTSLGTEAFF
TRBJ2-1 TRBV6-5 CASSYWGTGGDNEQFF
TRBJ1-2 TRBV20-1 CSARTDRDYGYTF
TRBJ2-3 TRBV7-8 CASSLVGFREVDTQYF
TRBJ1-2 TRBV7-8 CASIPPGMDYGYTF